This T cell receptor beta chain was sequenced during a study of read filtering for tumor transcriptome and immune sequencing (dated by TCRdb to 2018 to 2020). For the wider study: The cohort had around 18 male and more than 11 female patients with a mean age of around 70 years, ranging from roughly 45 to 85. By revised international staging, under 10 patients were R-ISS I, some 17 were R-ISS II and about seven were R-ISS III. A main aim was a read-filtering strategy for immune repertoire data, specifically whether clonotypes supported by a single read should be removed. Using the same bone marrow samples, the study compared TCR repertoires obtained by targeted immune repertoire sequencing with those obtained by bulk whole-transcriptome sequencing. Whole-transcriptome libraries were prepared with the TruSeq RNA Access Library Prep Kit after DNase treatment. Per sample, about 3.5 to 10.27 million TCR-region mapped reads were obtained with IR-seq, compared with only roughly 80 to 1273 with RNA-seq.

Starting from approximately 400 ng RNA, TCR libraries were constructed with the Immunoverse kit using molecular barcoded adaptors that cover the alpha/delta and beta/gamma chains. TCR library preparation used the same RNA that was used for transcriptome sequencing. An Illumina HiSeq 4000 with 2 x 150 cycles was used to sequence the TCR libraries. The paper's processing steps were these. TCR reads were aligned to human V, D, J and C references and assembled into CDR3 clonotypes with MiXCR, including quality filtering and error correction. The tcR package in R was used to analyze clonotype counts and gene usage diversity. For inspection of raw mapping reads, RNA-seq reads were mapped by STAR aligner version 2.5.3a onto GRCh37 of the human genome. IR-seq fastq files were randomly downsampled with Seqtk 1.3 to test the effect of sequencing depth on detected clonotypes. TCRdb redid the processing of the public reads, applying fastp at Q25 and MiXCR, and retained in-frame beta chains. Each entry is one CDR3 protein sequence, shown with its most common DNA and genes. The V and J calls here are based on TCRdb, not the publication. For this sample the table gives about 19,000 distinct CDR3 sequences, of which about 20% were detected only once. Nearly 25% of the sample is taken by the ten largest.

For CDR1 and CDR2, the germline V gene lists MDHEN and SYDVKM. Deletion took 2 bases off V and 5 bases off J, with a span of 12 bases between the germline ends. Reading from cysteine to phenylalanine, the CDR3 counts 14 amino acids. The kept DNA is CDR3 alone, 42 bases in frame from the first base. This clonotype was counted only a few times. The specificity of this receptor is unknown. Per-base qualities were not stored, and no clone one base away is much larger. Each patient had bone marrow sampled at the time of active disease. Isolation of bone marrow mononuclear cells was performed by Ficoll-Hypaque density gradient centrifugation. Myeloma plasma cells were removed and CD138-negative cells were obtained by negative selection following labeling with CD138 magnetic microbeads on a MACS separator. Purity of the isolated cells was checked by flow cytometry on an Attune NxT using CD138 antibodies. TRIzol reagent was used to extract total RNA, which was then quantified with a NanoDrop spectrophotometer. For each patient, the CD138-negative bone marrow sample underwent paired RNA-seq and IR-seq.

General findings and caveats noted by the study authors: The correlation between IR-seq and RNA-seq shared clonotype proportions was increased by removal of single-read clonotypes. In IR-seq, roughly 79% of clonotypes but approximately 3.2% of total reads were represented by single-read clonotypes, whereas in RNA-seq, 65% to 75% of clonotypes and around 47% of reads were represented by single-read clonotypes. IR-seq captured clonotypes at much higher depth and more reliably than RNA-seq, and smaller IR-seq throughput sufficed to identify most shared clonotypes. Rather than purified T cells, the sorted CD138-negative fraction was a mixed bone marrow immune population.

The TCR sequence derives from a donor aged 40 or over with multiple myeloma. Sample: a population of CD138-negative cells sorted from bone marrow. In light of the paper, this sample's cell subset or site label describes: bone marrow mononuclear cells depleted of CD138+ plasma/myeloma cells by negative magnetic selection. The rearranged chain carries TRBV28 and TRBJ1-1, with a tentative D gene TRBD1 over 6 matching bases. The CDR3 in this case is CASSLRGAHTEAFF. The nucleotide sequence reads TGTGCCAGCAGTTTAAGGGGGGCGCATACTGAAGCTTTCTTT. The reference TRBV28 and TRBJ1-1 proteins fill in what lies around the CDR3, so the full variable domain reads DVKVTQSSRYLVKRTGEKVFLECVQDMDHENMFWYRQDPGLGLRLIYFSYDVKMKEKGDIPEGYSVSREKKERFSLILESASTNQTSMYLCASSLRGAHTEAFFGQGTRLTVV.